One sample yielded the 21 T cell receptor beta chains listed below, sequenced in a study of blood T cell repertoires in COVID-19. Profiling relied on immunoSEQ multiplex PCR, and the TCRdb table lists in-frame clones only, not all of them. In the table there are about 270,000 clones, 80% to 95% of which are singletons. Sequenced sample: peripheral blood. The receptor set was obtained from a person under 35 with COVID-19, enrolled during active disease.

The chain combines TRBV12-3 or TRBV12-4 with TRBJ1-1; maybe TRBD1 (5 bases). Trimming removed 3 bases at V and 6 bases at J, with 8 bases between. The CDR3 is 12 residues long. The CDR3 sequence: CASSFGGPEAFF. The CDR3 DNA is TGTGCCAGCAGTTTCGGGGGTCCTGAAGCTTTCTTT.

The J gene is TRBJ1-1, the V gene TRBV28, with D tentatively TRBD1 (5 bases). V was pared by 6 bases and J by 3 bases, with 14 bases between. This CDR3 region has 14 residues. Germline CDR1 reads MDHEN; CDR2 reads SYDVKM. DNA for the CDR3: TGTGCCAGCAGCAGGCAGGGTACGCACACTGAAGCTTTCTTT. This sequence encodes CASSRQGTHTEAFF.

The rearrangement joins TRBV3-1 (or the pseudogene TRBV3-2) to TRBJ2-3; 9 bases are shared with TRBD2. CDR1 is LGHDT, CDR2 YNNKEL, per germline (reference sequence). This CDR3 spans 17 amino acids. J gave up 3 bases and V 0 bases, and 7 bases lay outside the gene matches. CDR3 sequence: CASSQDVGGRETDTQYF. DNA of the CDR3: TGTGCCAGCAGCCAAGATGTCGGCGGGAGGGAGACAGATACGCAGTATTTT.

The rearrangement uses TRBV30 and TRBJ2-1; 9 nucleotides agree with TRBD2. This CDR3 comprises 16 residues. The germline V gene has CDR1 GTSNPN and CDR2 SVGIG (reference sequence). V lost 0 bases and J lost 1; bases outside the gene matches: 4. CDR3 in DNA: TGTGCCTGGAGTGTAAGACTAGCGGAATCCTACAATGAGCAGTTCTTC. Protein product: CAWSVRLAESYNEQFF.

The CDR3 nucleotides read TGTGACTCGACGGACAGGGCCACCGGGGAGCTGTTTTTT. Its translation is CDSTDRATGELFF. The chain links TRBV7-2 to TRBJ2-2; 8 positions agree with TRBD1. Germline CDR1 reads SGHTA; CDR2 reads FQGNSA. The CDR3 runs 13 residues.

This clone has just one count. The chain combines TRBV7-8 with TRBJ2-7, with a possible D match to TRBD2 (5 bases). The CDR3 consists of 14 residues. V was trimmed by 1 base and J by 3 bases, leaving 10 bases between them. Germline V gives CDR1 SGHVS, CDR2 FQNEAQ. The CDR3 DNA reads TGTGCCAGCAGCTTAGTGACGGGGAGCTACGAGCAGTACTTC. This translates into CASSLVTGSYEQYF.

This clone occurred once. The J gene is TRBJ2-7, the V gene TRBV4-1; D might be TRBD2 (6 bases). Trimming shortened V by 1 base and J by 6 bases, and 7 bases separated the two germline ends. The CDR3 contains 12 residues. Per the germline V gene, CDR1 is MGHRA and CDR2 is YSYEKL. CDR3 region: CASSQGGVEQYF. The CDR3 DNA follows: TGCGCCAGCAGCCAAGGCGGGGTCGAGCAGTACTTC.

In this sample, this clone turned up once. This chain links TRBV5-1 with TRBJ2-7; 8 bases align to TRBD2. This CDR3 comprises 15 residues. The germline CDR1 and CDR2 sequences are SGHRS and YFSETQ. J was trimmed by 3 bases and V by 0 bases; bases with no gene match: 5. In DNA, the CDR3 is TGCGCCAGCAGCTTGGAGGCCAGCGGGAGCTACGAGCAGTACTTC. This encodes CASSLEASGSYEQYF.

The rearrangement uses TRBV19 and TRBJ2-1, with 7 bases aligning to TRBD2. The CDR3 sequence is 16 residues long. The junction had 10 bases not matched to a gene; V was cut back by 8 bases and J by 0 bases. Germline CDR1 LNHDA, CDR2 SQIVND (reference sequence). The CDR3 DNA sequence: TGTGCCAGTCATCCTAGCGGAAGTCCCTCCTACAATGAGCAGTTCTTC. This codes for CASHPSGSPSYNEQFF.

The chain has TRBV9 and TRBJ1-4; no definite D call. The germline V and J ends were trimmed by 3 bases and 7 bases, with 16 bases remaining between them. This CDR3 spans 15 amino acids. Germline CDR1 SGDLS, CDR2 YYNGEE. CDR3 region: CASSAAEGNAEKLFF. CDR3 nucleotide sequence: TGTGCCAGCAGCGCAGCGGAGGGCAATGCTGAAAAACTGTTTTTT.

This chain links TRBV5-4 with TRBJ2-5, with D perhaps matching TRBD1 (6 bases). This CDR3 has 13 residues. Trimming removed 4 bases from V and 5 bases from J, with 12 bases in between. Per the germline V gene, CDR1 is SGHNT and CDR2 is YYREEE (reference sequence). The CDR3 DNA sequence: TGTGCCAGCAGCGGTGACAGGAGGGAGACCCAGTACTTC. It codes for CASSGDRRETQYF.

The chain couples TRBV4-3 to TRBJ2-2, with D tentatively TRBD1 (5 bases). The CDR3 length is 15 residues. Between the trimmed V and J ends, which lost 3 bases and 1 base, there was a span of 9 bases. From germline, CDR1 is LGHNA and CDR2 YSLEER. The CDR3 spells CASSHADRNTGELFF. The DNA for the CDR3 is TGCGCCAGCAGCCACGCTGACAGGAACACCGGGGAGCTGTTTTTT.

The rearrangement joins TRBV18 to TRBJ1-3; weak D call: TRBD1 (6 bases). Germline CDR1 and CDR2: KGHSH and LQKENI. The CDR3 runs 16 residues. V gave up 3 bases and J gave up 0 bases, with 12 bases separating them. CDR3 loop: CASSPQGILSGNTIYF. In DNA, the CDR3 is TGTGCCAGCTCACCTCAGGGGATACTCTCTGGAAACACCATATATTTT. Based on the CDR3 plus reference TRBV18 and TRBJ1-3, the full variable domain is NAGVMQNPRHLVRRRGQEARLRCSPMKGHSHVYWYRQLPEEGLKFMVYLQKENIIDESGMPKERFSAEFPKEGPSILRIQQVVRGDSAAYFCASSPQGILSGNTIYFGEGSWLTVV.

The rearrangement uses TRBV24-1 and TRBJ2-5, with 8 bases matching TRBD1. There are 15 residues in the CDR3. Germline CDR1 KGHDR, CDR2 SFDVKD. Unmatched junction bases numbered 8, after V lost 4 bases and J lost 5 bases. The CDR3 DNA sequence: TGTGCCACCAGTGAGCCGGACAGGGTCCCGGAGACCCAGTACTTC. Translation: CATSEPDRVPETQYF.

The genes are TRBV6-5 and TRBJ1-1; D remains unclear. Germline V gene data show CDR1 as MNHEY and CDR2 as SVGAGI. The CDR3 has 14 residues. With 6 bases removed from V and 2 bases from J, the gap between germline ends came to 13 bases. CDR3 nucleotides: TGTGCCAGCAGCCACTCAGAGGGTAACACTGAAGCTTTCTTT. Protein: CASSHSEGNTEAFF.

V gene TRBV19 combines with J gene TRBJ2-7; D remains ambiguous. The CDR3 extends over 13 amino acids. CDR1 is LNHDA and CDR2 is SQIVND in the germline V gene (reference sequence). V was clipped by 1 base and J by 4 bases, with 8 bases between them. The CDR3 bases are TGTGCCAGTAGTATAGCCTACGGGTACGAGCAGTACTTC. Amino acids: CASSIAYGYEQYF.

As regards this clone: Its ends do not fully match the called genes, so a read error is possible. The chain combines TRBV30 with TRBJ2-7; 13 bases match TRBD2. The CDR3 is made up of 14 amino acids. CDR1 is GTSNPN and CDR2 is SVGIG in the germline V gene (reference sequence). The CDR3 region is CASSATSGRYEQYF. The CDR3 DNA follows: TGTGCCTCGAGTGCGACTAGCGGGAGGTACGAGCAGTACTTC.

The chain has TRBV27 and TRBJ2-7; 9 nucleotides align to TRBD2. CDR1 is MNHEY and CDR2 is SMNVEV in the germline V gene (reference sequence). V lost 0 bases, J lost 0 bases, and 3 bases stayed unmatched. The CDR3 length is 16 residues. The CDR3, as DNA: TGTGCCAGCAGTTTATCGGCTAGCGGGATCTCCTACGAGCAGTACTTC. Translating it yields CASSLSASGISYEQYF.

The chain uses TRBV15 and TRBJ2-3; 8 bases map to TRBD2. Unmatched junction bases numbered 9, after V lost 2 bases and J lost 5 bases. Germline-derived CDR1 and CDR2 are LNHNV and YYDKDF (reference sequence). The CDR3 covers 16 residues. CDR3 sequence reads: CATSRTSGSGVDTQYF. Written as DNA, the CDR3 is TGTGCCACCAGCAGAACCAGCGGGAGTGGTGTAGATACGCAGTATTTT.

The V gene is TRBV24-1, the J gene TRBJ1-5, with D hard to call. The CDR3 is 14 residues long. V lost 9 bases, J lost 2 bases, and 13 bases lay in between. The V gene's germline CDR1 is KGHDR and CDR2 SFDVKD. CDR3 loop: CATSRSGGNQPQHF. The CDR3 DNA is TGTGCCACCTCTAGGAGCGGTGGCAATCAGCCCCAGCATTTT.

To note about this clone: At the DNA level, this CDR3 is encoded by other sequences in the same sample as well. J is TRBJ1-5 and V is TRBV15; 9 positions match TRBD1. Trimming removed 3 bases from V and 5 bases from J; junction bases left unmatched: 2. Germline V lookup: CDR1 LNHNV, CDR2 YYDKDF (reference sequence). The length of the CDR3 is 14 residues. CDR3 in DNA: TGTGCCACCAGCAGGGACAGGGGATATCAGCCCCAGCATTTT. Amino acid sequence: CATSRDRGYQPQHF.